This TCR beta chain stems from a study of post-analysis software for immune sequencing data. Turning to the study itself: Patients with relapsing-remitting, secondary progressive and progressive-relapsing multiple sclerosis courses were all represented. Study results and limitations: Patients used about 5 TRBV segments, including TRBV5-6, TRBV5-1 and TRBV20-1, more often than controls.

This clonotype has only a few counts. Its matching antigen is unknown. Unique-molecular-identifier-tagged TCR beta cDNA libraries were used. It was from roughly 0.93 to 9.6 million T cells that about half a million cDNA molecules came. TCRdb analysed the PCR reads with MiXCR anew, one entry per CDR3 protein. The sample has roughly 730,000 distinct CDR3 sequences; 25% to 30% are singletons. V lost 0 bases, J lost 5 bases, and 10 bases lay in between. CDR3 length: 14 amino acids. The germline gives CDR1 WSHSY, CDR2 SAAADI. Material: blood. The J gene is TRBJ1-2, the V gene TRBV10-2; the D is unclear. This sequence originates from a girl aged 10 to 17 with multiple sclerosis. CDR3 region: CASSESRVSYGYTF. Here the CDR3 DNA reads TGCGCCAGCAGTGAGTCGAGAGTATCGTATGGCTACACCTTC.